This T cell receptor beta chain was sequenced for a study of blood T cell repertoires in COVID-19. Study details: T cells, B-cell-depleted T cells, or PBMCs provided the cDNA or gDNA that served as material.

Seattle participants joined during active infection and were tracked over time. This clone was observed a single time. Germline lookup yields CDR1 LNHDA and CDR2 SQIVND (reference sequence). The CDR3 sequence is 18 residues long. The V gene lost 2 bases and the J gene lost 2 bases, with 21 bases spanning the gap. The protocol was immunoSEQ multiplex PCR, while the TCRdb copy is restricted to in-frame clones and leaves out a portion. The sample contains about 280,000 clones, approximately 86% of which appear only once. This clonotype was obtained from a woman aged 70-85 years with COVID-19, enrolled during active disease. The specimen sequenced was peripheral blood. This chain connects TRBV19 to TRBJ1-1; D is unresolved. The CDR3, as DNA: TGTGCCAGTAGTATAATTGCTATTTGGAACGCGGGTAACACTGAAGCTTTCTTT. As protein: CASSIIAIWNAGNTEAFF.